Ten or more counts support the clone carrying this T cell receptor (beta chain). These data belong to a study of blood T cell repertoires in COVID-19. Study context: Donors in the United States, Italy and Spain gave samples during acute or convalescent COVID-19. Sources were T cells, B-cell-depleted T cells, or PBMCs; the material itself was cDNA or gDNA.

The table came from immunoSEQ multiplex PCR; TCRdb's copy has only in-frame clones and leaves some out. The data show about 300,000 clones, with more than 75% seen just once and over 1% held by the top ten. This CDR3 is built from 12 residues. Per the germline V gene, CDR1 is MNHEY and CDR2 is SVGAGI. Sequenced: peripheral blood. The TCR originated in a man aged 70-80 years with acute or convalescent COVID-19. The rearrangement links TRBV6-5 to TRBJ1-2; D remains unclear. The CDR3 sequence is CACKQSNYGYTF. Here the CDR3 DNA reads TGTGCATGTAAACAATCCAACTATGGCTACACCTTC.